This T cell receptor (beta chain) was recovered during a study of early T cells in non-severe SARS-CoV-2 infection. Study context: It was bulk RNA from unsorted whole blood that was sequenced, and the chains were unpaired.

Whole-study findings and limits: Matching with VDJdb favored anti-spike CD8 responses (missing private and CD4 specificities).

Unique molecular identifiers tagged individual cDNA molecules. TCRdb analysed the 5' RACE reads with MiXCR anew, one entry per CDR3 protein. The table shows roughly 58,000 distinct CDR3 sequences, with around 13% occurring only once. A word on this clonotype: Its specificity is unknown.

The germline gives CDR1 MNHEY, CDR2 SVGEGT. CDR3 length: 12 amino acids. The trim removed 8 bases at V and 4 bases at J, leaving 2 bases unmatched. This clonotype was sampled from an adult who was a healthcare worker with PCR-confirmed SARS-CoV-2 infection or an uninfected control (not recorded which). This chain links TRBV6-2 or TRBV6-3 with TRBJ2-3; 8 bases map to TRBD2. The sequencing sample was made of whole blood. DNA of the CDR3: TGTGCCAGCGACGGGGGGGCAGATACGCAGTATTTT. Its translation: CASDGGADTQYF.